The rows below give T cell receptor beta chains drawn from one sample of a study of neurological immune-mediated disorders. Each CDR3 protein is one row after TCRdb ran MiXCR on the 5' RACE reads. The data hold fewer than 50,000 distinct CDR3 sequences, with 2% to 2.5% observed a single time. Material for sequencing was PBMCs. The receptors here all came from a young man with multiple sclerosis. Both conserved end residues are part of each CDR3. The D gene is left open where the match is weak. Some rows have no size entry. The others give once, few or many, or a class for an expanded clone.

clone_size: many; v_call: TRBV11-2; cdr3_length: 14; j_call: TRBJ1-2; d_call: NA; cdr3_aa: CASSWDNRLYGYTF; cdr3_nt: TGTGCCAGCAGCTGGGACAACAGGCTGTATGGCTACACCTTC
clone_size: many; v_call: TRBV27; cdr3_length: 18; j_call: TRBJ1-1; d_call: TRBD1; cdr3_aa: CASSFRGRTGAEHSEAFF; cdr3_nt: TGTGCCAGCAGTTTTCGGGGACGGACAGGGGCGGAACACAGTGAAGCTTTCTTT
clone_size: medium-sized; v_call: TRBV20-1; cdr3_length: 13; j_call: TRBJ1-3; d_call: NA; cdr3_aa: CSVTHGAGNTIYF; cdr3_nt: TGCAGTGTAACTCACGGGGCTGGAAACACCATATATTTT
clone_size: many; v_call: TRBV5-5; cdr3_length: 11; j_call: TRBJ1-4; d_call: TRBD1; cdr3_aa: CASSLQGKLFF; cdr3_nt: TGTGCCAGCAGTTTACAGGGGAAACTGTTTTTT
clone_size: many; v_call: TRBV5-1; cdr3_length: 13; j_call: TRBJ1-1; d_call: NA; cdr3_aa: CASRLTPNTEAFF; cdr3_nt: TGCGCCAGCAGGTTGACACCGAACACTGAAGCTTTCTTT
clone_size: many; v_call: TRBV7-2; cdr3_length: 16; j_call: TRBJ2-1; d_call: TRBD2; cdr3_aa: CASSLYASGSGSEQFF; cdr3_nt: TGTGCCAGCAGCTTATATGCTAGCGGGAGTGGTAGTGAGCAGTTCTTC
clone_size: many; v_call: TRBV6-1; cdr3_length: 15; j_call: TRBJ2-4; d_call: NA; cdr3_aa: CASSDRNIAKNIQYF; cdr3_nt: TGTGCCAGCAGTGACAGGAATATAGCCAAAAACATTCAGTACTTC
clone_size: many; v_call: TRBV3-1; cdr3_length: 13; j_call: TRBJ1-2; d_call: NA; cdr3_aa: CASSQERVYGYTF; cdr3_nt: TGTGCCAGCAGCCAAGAACGCGTCTATGGCTACACCTTC
clone_size: NA; v_call: TRBV7-2; cdr3_length: 16; j_call: TRBJ2-5; d_call: NA; cdr3_aa: CASSLEAPIRGETQYF; cdr3_nt: TGTGCCAGCAGCTTAGAAGCGCCCATAAGGGGGGAGACCCAGTACTTC
clone_size: many; v_call: TRBV12-3/TRBV12-4; cdr3_length: 12; j_call: TRBJ2-5; d_call: NA; cdr3_aa: CASSLVGETQYF; cdr3_nt: TGTGCCAGCAGTTTAGTTGGGGAGACCCAGTACTTC
clone_size: many; v_call: TRBV19; cdr3_length: 15; j_call: TRBJ2-3; d_call: TRBD1; cdr3_aa: CASSATGTDTDTQYF; cdr3_nt: TGTGCCAGTAGTGCCACCGGGACAGACACAGATACGCAGTATTTT
clone_size: many; v_call: TRBV20-1; cdr3_length: 16; j_call: TRBJ2-3; d_call: TRBD2; cdr3_aa: CSARTSGRHLSDTQYF; cdr3_nt: TGCAGTGCCCGGACTAGCGGGAGGCATCTGTCAGATACGCAGTATTTT
clone_size: many; v_call: TRBV12-3/TRBV12-4; cdr3_length: 15; j_call: TRBJ1-3; d_call: NA; cdr3_aa: CASSLRGSGGNTIYF; cdr3_nt: TGTGCCAGCAGTTTACGAGGCTCAGGAGGAAACACCATATATTTT
clone_size: many; v_call: TRBV7-2; cdr3_length: 13; j_call: TRBJ2-5; d_call: NA; cdr3_aa: CASSLVAAETQYF; cdr3_nt: TGTGCCAGCAGCTTAGTTGCAGCAGAGACCCAGTACTTC
clone_size: medium-sized; v_call: TRBV6-4; cdr3_length: 14; j_call: TRBJ2-3; d_call: NA; cdr3_aa: CASSGGGATDTQYF; cdr3_nt: TGTGCCAGCAGTGGAGGGGGGGCGACAGATACGCAGTATTTT
clone_size: few; v_call: TRBV28; cdr3_length: 15; j_call: TRBJ2-7; d_call: TRBD1; cdr3_aa: CASSVRTGPSYEQYF; cdr3_nt: TGTGCCAGCAGTGTCCGGACAGGACCATCCTACGAGCAGTACTTC